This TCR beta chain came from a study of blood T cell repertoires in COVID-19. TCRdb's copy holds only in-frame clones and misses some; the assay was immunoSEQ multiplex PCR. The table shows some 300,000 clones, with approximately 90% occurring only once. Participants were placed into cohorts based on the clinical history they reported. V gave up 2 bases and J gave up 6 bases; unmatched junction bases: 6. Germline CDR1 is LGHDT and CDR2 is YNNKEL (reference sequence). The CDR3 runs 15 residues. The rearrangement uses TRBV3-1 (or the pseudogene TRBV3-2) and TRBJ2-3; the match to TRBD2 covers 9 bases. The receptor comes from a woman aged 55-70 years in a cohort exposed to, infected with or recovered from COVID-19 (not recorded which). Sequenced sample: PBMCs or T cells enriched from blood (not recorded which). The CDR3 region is CASSQLAGVSDTQYF. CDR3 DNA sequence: TGTGCCAGCAGCCAATTAGCGGGAGTGTCGGATACGCAGTATTTT.